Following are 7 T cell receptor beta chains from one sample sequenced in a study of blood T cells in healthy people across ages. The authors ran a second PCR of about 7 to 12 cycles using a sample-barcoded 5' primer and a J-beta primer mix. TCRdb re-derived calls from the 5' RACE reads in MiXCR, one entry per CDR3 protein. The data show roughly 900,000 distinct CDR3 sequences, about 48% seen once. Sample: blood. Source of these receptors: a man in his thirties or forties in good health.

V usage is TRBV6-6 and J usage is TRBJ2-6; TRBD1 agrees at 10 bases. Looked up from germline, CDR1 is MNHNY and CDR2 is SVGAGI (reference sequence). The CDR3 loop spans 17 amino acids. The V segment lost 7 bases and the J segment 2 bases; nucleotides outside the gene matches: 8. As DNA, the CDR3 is TGTGCCAGCACCTCGACAGGGGGCGCGGCTGGGGCCAACGTCCTGACTTTC. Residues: CASTSTGGAAGANVLTF.

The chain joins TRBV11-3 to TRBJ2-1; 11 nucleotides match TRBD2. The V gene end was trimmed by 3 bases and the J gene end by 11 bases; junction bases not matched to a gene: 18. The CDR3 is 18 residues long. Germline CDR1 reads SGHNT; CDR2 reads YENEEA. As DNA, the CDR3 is TGTGCCAGCAGCTTTAGTACGGGTAGCGGGGGGGCCGGTAAAAAGCAGTTCTTC. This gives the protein CASSFSTGSGGAGKKQFF.

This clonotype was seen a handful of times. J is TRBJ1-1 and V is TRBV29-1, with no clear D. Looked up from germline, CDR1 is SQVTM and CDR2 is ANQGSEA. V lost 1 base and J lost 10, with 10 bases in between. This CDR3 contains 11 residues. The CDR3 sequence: CSVEGLAGAFF. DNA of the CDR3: TGCAGCGTTGAAGGGTTGGCCGGAGCTTTCTTT.

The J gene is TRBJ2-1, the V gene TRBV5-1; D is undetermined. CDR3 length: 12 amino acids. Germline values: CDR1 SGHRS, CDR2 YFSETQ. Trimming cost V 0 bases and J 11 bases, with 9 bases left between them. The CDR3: CASSLGTDKQFF. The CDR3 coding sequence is TGCGCCAGCAGCTTGGGGACCGATAAGCAGTTCTTC.

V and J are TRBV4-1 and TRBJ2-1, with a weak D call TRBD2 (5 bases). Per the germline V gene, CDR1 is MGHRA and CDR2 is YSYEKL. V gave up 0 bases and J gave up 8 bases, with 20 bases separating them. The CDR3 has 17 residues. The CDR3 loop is CASSQDGDGLPGYEQFF. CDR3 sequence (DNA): TGCGCCAGCAGCCAAGATGGGGATGGACTCCCGGGTTATGAGCAGTTCTTC.

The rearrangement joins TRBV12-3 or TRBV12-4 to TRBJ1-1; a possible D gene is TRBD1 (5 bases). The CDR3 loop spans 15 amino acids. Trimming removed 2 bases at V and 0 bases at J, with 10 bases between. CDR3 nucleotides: TGTGCCAGCAGTTTACCGAAGGGGATGAACACTGAAGCTTTCTTT. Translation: CASSLPKGMNTEAFF.

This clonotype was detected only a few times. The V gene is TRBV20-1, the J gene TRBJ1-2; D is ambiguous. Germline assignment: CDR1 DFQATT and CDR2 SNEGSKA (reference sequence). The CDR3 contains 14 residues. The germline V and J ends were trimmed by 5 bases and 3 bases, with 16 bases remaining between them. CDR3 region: CSAGRIGVDYGYTF. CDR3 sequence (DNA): TGCAGTGCTGGCCGCATAGGCGTTGACTATGGCTACACCTTC.